The 20 T cell receptor beta chains in this list originate from one sample, sequenced in a study of sequential checkpoint blockade in melanoma. Treatment defined: randomized to nivolumab then ipilimumab (arm A) or the reverse (arm B). Using immunoSEQ multiplex PCR, the repertoire was profiled, and TCRdb retains in-frame clones only, with some absent. The sample lists around 7,000 clones; approximately 20% were seen once. This specimen was tumor tissue (inferred from file names), taken from a patient given nivolumab and ipilimumab in sequence. The receptor source for this set is a human donor with melanoma.

The genes are TRBV5-1 and TRBJ1-6; a weak D match, TRBD1 (6 bases). The CDR3 consists of 15 residues. Trimming shortened V by 4 bases and J by 10 bases, and 18 bases separated the two germline ends. Germline values: CDR1 SGHRS, CDR2 YFSETQ. This CDR3 reads CASSRTARGDSPLHF. The CDR3 region has the DNA TGCGCCAGCAGCCGAACAGCAAGGGGGGACTCACCCCTCCACTTT.

This clone was counted many times. The chain combines TRBV11-3 with TRBJ2-7, with TRBD2 matching over 7 bases. There are 15 residues in the CDR3. Germline loops: CDR1 SGHNT, CDR2 YENEEA. J was trimmed by 2 bases and V by 4 bases; bases with no gene match: 8. CDR3 residues: CASSSGTTPTYEQYF. CDR3 bases: TGTGCCAGCAGCTCCGGGACTACCCCAACCTACGAGCAGTACTTC.

The chain joins TRBV11-3 to TRBJ2-7; 11 bases agree with TRBD2. Per germline, CDR1 SGHNT and CDR2 YENEEA. Trimming took 1 base from V and 0 from J; bases not matched to a gene: 8. The CDR3 loop spans 18 amino acids. The CDR3 DNA reads as TGTGCCAGCAGCTTAGGTCCTAGCGGGGGGACGAGCTCCTACGAGCAGTACTTC. Its protein is CASSLGPSGGTSSYEQYF.

The chain recombines TRBV5-1 with TRBJ2-2; 7 nucleotides agree with TRBD1. The CDR3 contains 16 residues. V trimming: 2 bases; J trimming: 1 base; junction bases outside the gene matches: 5. The germline CDR1 and CDR2 sequences are SGHRS and YFSETQ. The CDR3 reads CASSFNRGVNTGELFF. CDR3 nucleotides: TGCGCCAGCAGCTTCAACAGGGGAGTGAACACCGGGGAGCTGTTTTTT. Based on the CDR3 plus reference TRBV5-1 and TRBJ2-2, the full variable domain is KAGVTQTPRYLIKTRGQQVTLSCSPISGHRSVSWYQQTPGQGLQFLFEYFSETQRNKGNFPGRFSGRQFSNSRSEMNVSTLELGDSALYLCASSFNRGVNTGELFFGEGSRLTVL.

This clone has only a few counts. The chain joins TRBV9 to TRBJ2-1; D gene ambiguous. The V gene's germline CDR1 is SGDLS and CDR2 YYNGEE. There are 17 residues in the CDR3. V lost 2 bases and J 0 bases, leaving 15 bases between the germline ends. The CDR3 reads CASSVEGSWSSYNEQFF. The CDR3 DNA follows: TGTGCCAGCAGCGTCGAAGGTTCCTGGAGCTCCTACAATGAGCAGTTCTTC.

This chain uses TRBV11-3 with TRBJ1-6; D unresolved. Trimming removed 0 bases from V and 9 bases from J, with 12 bases in between. Germline CDR1 SGHNT, CDR2 YENEEA. The CDR3 spans 15 residues. The CDR3 nucleotides are TGTGCCAGCAGCTTAGAGGAGGCCTACAGTTCACCCCTCCACTTT. Translation gives CASSLEEAYSSPLHF.

This clone was seen a few times. The chain recombines TRBV11-3 with TRBJ1-1, with 8 bases matching TRBD1. CDR3 length: 15 residues. With V trimmed by 6 bases and J by 2 bases, 8 bases remained unmatched. From germline, CDR1 is SGHNT and CDR2 YENEEA. The CDR3 DNA reads TGTGCCAGCAGTCCGTGGACAGGGAGCAACACTGAAGCTTTCTTT. It codes for CASSPWTGSNTEAFF.

This clone showed up just a few times. The chain recombines TRBV5-1 with TRBJ2-5; maybe TRBD2 (6 bases). Per the germline V gene, CDR1 is SGHRS and CDR2 is YFSETQ. CDR3 size: 14 residues. Deletions cut 5 bases from V and 4 bases from J, with 15 bases between. CDR3 bases: TGCGCCAGCAGGAGCGGCGGGGCGGGAGAGACCCAGTACTTC. Translation gives CASRSGGAGETQYF.

The CDR3 loop is CASSYALAVTYEQYF. In DNA, the CDR3 is TGTGCCAGCAGTTATGCACTAGCGGTAACCTACGAGCAGTACTTC. This sequence joins TRBV6-8 and TRBJ2-7; 8 nucleotides agree with TRBD2. The V gene's germline CDR1 is MNHGY and CDR2 SAAAGT. There are 15 residues in the CDR3. The J segment lost 2 bases and the V segment lost 3 bases, leaving 6 bases of the junction unmatched.

About this clone itself: At one end, the junction sequence differs from germline, possibly due to a read error. This chain joins TRBV6-8 and TRBJ1-1, with unresolved D. The CDR3 has 13 amino acids. The germline V gene has CDR1 MNHGY and CDR2 SAAAGT. The CDR3 is CAISVQLNTEAFF. The CDR3 bases are TGTGCCATCAGTGTACAGCTGAACACTGAAGCTTTCTTT.

The chain has TRBV18 and TRBJ2-3, with D possibly matching TRBD2 (6 bases). The CDR3 is 13 residues long. Germline CDR1 is KGHSH and CDR2 is LQKENI. The ends were cut back, 3 bases at V and 11 bases at J, with 15 bases in the middle. CDR3 nucleotides: TGTGCCAGCTCACCCGAGAGACTAGTTATGCAGTATTTT. The encoded protein is CASSPERLVMQYF.

This clone was detected a few times. V is TRBV15 and J is TRBJ1-1, with 7 bases identical to TRBD1. V shed 3 bases, J shed 7 bases, and the junction held 8 bases outside the gene matches. The length of the CDR3 is 14 residues. The germline V gene encodes CDR1 LNHNV and CDR2 YYDKDF (reference sequence). The CDR3 sequence is CATSRGQYNYEAFF. The CDR3 region has the DNA TGTGCCACCAGCAGGGGACAGTACAATTATGAAGCTTTCTTT.

The chain has TRBV6-8 and TRBJ2-1; D is unresolved. CDR1 and CDR2 (germline): MNHGY, SAAAGT. This CDR3 is 14 amino acids long. Trimming took off 9 bases at V and 7 bases at J, with 19 bases between the two ends. CDR3 DNA: TGTGCCAGTAAACTGTCTTGGCTGCTGAATGAGCAGTTCTTC. Translation: CASKLSWLLNEQFF.

The DNA of the CDR3 is TGCAGCGTTACAGGGCCGGCGCAAGAGACCCAGTACTTC. Amino acid sequence: CSVTGPAQETQYF. The gene calls are TRBV29-1 and TRBJ2-5; possible D gene TRBD1, 6 bases. The CDR3 extends over 13 amino acids. CDR1 is SQVTM and CDR2 is ANQGSEA in the germline V gene. Trimming shortened V by 5 bases and J by 2 bases, and 12 bases separated the two germline ends.

The CDR3 DNA follows: TGTGCCAGCAGTTTAACCGCCGGACAGCTGTTTTTT. Its translation is CASSLTAGQLFF. This chain joins TRBV28 and TRBJ1-4; D perhaps matches TRBD1 (6 bases). This CDR3 comprises 12 residues. Trimming removed 2 bases at V and 14 bases at J, with 12 bases between. Germline V gives CDR1 MDHEN, CDR2 SYDVKM.

The rearrangement uses TRBV5-1 and TRBJ2-5, with 11 bases aligning to TRBD2. Per the germline V gene, CDR1 is SGHRS and CDR2 is YFSETQ. The V segment lost 1 base and the J segment 5 bases; nucleotides outside the gene matches: 7. The CDR3 runs 16 residues. The CDR3 nucleotides read TGCGCCAGCAGCTTGATGTCGACTAGCGGGGCTGAGACCCAGTACTTC. It codes for CASSLMSTSGAETQYF.

This clone was detected a few times. The chain is built from TRBV11-3 and TRBJ2-3, with 11 bases aligning to TRBD2. The junction had 10 bases not matched to a gene; V was cut back by 5 bases and J by 6 bases. This CDR3 has 16 amino acids. Germline values: CDR1 SGHNT, CDR2 YENEEA. In DNA, the CDR3 is TGTGCCAGCAGCCCGGAGACTAGCGGGGCATCGGATACGCAGTATTTT. It codes for CASSPETSGASDTQYF. Looking up the rest from reference TRBV11-3 and TRBJ2-3 gives the full variable domain: EAGVVQSPRYKIIEKKQPVAFWCNPISGHNTLYWYLQNLGQGPELLIRYENEEAVDDSQLPKDRFSAERLKGVDSTLKIQPAELGDSAVYLCASSPETSGASDTQYFGPGTRLTVL.

The rearrangement uses TRBV18 and TRBJ2-5; 8 bases fit TRBD2. V trimming: 4 bases; J trimming: 2 bases; junction bases outside the gene matches: 6. Germline CDR1 is KGHSH and CDR2 is LQKENI. This CDR3 comprises 15 residues. In nucleotides, the CDR3 is TGTGCCAGCTCACGAAGCGGGGGCCAACAAGAGACCCAGTACTTC. It specifies CASSRSGGQQETQYF.

This clone was recorded a few times. The chain recombines TRBV30 with TRBJ2-2; TRBD2 might be the D (5 bases). The CDR3 is 14 amino acids. Trimming removed 3 bases from V and 7 bases from J, with 15 bases in between. Germline assignment: CDR1 GTSNPN and CDR2 SVGIG (reference sequence). This CDR3 reads CAWRNSAEGGELFF. CDR3 bases: TGTGCCTGGAGGAACTCGGCCGAGGGCGGGGAGCTGTTTTTT.

There are a few counts of this clone. The chain has TRBV23-1 and TRBJ2-5; 8 bases line up with TRBD1. TRBV23-1 belongs to the ORF category, with a function that is uncertain. The CDR3 has 13 amino acids. V shed 6 bases, J shed 6 bases, and the junction held 6 bases outside the gene matches. The CDR3 reads CASSLTGVKTQYF. The CDR3 DNA sequence: TGCGCCAGCAGCTTGACAGGGGTAAAGACCCAGTACTTC.